Sequencing of this T cell receptor beta chain was carried out in a study of cytomegalovirus exposure and HLA in healthy donors. Overall study: Early release data held 80 million to 100 million unique TCRs from HLA-typed donors.

The PCR was carried out with 60 Vbeta primers and 13 Jbeta primers. Produced via immunoSEQ multiplex PCR; TCRdb's table is partial and in-frame only. Here the sample spans some 150,000 clones, 73% being singletons. V gave up 4 bases and J gave up 1 base, with 9 bases separating them. Germline V lookup: CDR1 SGHNT, CDR2 YYREEE (reference sequence). This CDR3 comprises 13 residues. The chain combines TRBV5-4 with TRBJ2-7; no firm D call. The TCR originated in a human donor in good health. The sample taken for sequencing was PBMCs. CDR3: CASSATSSYEQYF. CDR3 nucleotides: TGTGCCAGCAGCGCGACAAGTTCCTACGAGCAGTACTTC.